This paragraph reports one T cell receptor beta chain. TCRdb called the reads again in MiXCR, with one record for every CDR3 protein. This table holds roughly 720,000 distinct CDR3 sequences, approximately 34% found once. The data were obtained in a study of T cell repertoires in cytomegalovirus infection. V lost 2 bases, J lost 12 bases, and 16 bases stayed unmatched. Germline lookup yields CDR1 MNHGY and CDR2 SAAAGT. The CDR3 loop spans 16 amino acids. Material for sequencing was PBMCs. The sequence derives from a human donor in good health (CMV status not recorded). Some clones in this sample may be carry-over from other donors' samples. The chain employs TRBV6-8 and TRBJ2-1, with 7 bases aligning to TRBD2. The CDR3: CASSYGGSSTDHRQFF. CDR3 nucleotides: TGTGCCAGCAGTTACGGCGGGAGTAGTACGGATCATCGGCAGTTCTTC.